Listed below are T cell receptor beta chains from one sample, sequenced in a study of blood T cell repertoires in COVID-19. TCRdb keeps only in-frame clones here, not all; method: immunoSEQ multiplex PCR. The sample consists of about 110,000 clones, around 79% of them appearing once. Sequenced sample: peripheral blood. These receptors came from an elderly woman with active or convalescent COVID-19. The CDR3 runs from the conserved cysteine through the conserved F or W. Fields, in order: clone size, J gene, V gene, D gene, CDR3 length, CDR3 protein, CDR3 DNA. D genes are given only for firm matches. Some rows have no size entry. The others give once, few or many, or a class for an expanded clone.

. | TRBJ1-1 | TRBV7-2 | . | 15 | CASSLGQGRGTEAFF | TGTGCCAGCAGCTTAGGGCAGGGGCGAGGCACTGAAGCTTTCTTT
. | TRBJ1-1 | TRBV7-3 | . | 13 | CASVREPNTEAFF | TGTGCCAGCGTGAGAGAACCGAACACTGAAGCTTTCTTT
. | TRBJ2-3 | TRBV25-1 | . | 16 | CASSVFGHASTDTQYF | TGTGCCAGCAGTGTGTTCGGACATGCGAGCACAGATACGCAGTATTTT
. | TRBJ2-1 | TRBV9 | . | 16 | CASSVDPGTRYNEQFF | TGTGCCAGCAGCGTAGATCCCGGGACTCGTTACAATGAGCAGTTCTTC
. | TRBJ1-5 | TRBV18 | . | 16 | CASSPPGVLSNQPQHF | TGTGCCAGCTCACCACCAGGAGTGCTTAGCAATCAGCCCCAGCATTTT
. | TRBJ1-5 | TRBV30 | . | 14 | CAWSSGLGDQPQHF | TGTGCCTGGAGCTCGGGACTGGGGGATCAGCCCCAGCATTTT
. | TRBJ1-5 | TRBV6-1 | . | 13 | CASSETGLQPQHF | TGTGCCAGCAGTGAAACAGGGCTTCAGCCCCAGCATTTT
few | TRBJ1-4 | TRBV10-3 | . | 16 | CAISEGRAKTNEKLFF | TGTGCCATCAGTGAGGGGAGGGCTAAGACTAATGAAAAACTGTTTTTT
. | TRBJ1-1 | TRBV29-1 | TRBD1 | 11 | CSVGGTGRAFF | TGCAGCGTTGGGGGGACAGGTCGGGCTTTCTTT
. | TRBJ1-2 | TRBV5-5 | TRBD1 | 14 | CASRGDRGYYGYTF | TGTGCCAGCAGGGGGGACAGGGGGTATTATGGCTACACCTTC
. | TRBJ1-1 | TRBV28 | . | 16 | CASSPYLSSMNTEAFF | TGTGCCAGCAGTCCTTACCTCAGTTCCATGAACACTGAAGCTTTCTTT
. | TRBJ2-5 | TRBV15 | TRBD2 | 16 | CATSRGLGTSQETQYF | TGTGCCACCAGCAGAGGGCTGGGGACTAGCCAAGAGACCCAGTACTTC
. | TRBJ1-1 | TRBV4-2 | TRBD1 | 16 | CASSLGHRGKNTEAFF | TGTGCCAGCAGCCTCGGGCACAGGGGTAAGAACACTGAAGCTTTCTTT
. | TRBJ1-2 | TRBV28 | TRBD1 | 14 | CASSRPPGQYGYTF | TGTGCCAGCAGTAGACCCCCGGGACAGTATGGCTACACCTTC
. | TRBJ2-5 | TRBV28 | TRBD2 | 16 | CASSLSLAGGQETQYF | TGTGCCAGCAGTTTATCCCTAGCGGGAGGCCAAGAGACCCAGTACTTC
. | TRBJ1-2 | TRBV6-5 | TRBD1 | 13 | CASSSGQGYGYTF | TGTGCCAGCAGTTCTGGACAGGGGTATGGCTACACCTTC
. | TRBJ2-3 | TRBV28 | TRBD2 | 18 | CASSSSSGLGDLTDTQYF | TGTGCCAGCAGTTCGTCTAGCGGGCTGGGGGATCTCACAGATACGCAGTATTTT
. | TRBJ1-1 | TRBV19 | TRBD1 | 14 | CASTLGQESTEAFF | TGTGCCAGTACCCTAGGACAGGAATCTACTGAAGCTTTCTTT
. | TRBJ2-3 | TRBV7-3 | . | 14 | CASSLDSSTDTQYF | TGTGCCAGCAGCTTGGACAGTAGCACAGATACGCAGTATTTT
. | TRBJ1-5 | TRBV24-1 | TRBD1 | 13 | CATSPTGNQPQHF | TGTGCCACCAGCCCGACAGGGAATCAGCCCCAGCATTTT
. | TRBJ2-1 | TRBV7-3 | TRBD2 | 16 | CASSQTGTSGSWEQFF | TGTGCCAGCAGCCAAACCGGGACTAGCGGGAGTTGGGAGCAGTTCTTC
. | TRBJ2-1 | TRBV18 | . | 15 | CASSPSLSIYNEQFF | TGTGCCAGCTCACCAAGCCTTTCTATATACAATGAGCAGTTCTTC
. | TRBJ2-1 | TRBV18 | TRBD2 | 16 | CASSLTGTSAYNEQFF | TGTGCCAGCTCACTTACCGGGACTAGCGCGTACAATGAGCAGTTCTTC
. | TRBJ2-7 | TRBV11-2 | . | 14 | CASSFGTSNTKQYF | TGTGCCAGCAGCTTCGGGACTTCCAATACGAAGCAGTACTTC
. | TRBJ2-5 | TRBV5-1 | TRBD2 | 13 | CASSYGGRETQYF | TGCGCCAGCAGCTACGGCGGGAGAGAGACCCAGTACTTC
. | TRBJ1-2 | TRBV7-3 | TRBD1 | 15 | CASSLQGGGGRGYTF | TGTGCCAGCAGCTTACAAGGAGGGGGCGGACGTGGCTACACCTTC
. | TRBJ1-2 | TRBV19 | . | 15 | CASSIDGQTNYGYTF | TGTGCCAGTAGTATAGACGGACAGACTAACTATGGCTACACCTTC
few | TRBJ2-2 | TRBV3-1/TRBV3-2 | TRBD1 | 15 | CASSGQGANTGELFF | TGTGCCAGCAGCGGACAGGGGGCGAACACCGGGGAGCTGTTTTTT
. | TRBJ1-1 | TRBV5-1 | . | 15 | CASSLNPGVTTEAFF | TGCGCCAGCAGCTTAAACCCAGGGGTCACCACTGAAGCTTTCTTT
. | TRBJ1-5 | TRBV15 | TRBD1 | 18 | CATSRAPGGGESNQPQHF | TGTGCCACCAGCAGAGCCCCAGGGGGTGGGGAAAGCAATCAGCCCCAGCATTTT
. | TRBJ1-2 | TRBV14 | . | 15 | CASSQFGTDNYGYTF | TGTGCCAGCAGCCAATTTGGAACAGATAACTATGGCTACACCTTC
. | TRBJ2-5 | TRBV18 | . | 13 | CASSPGPQETQYF | TGTGCCAGCTCACCAGGCCCTCAAGAGACCCAGTACTTC
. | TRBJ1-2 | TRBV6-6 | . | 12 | CASSPDINGYTF | TGTGCCAGCAGCCCCGACATTAATGGCTACACCTTC